The rows below give T cell receptor beta chains drawn from one sample of a study of T cell repertoires in cytomegalovirus infection. No antigen has been identified for these receptors. Using its own MiXCR run on the reads, TCRdb lists one record per CDR3 protein. The sample holds 700,000 to 900,000 distinct CDR3 sequences; just under 30% are singletons and the top ten take roughly 13%. Source: cultured CD8+ T cells from PBMCs, taken from culture after CMV antigen stimulation. The origin of the receptors is a human donor in good health (CMV status not recorded). Some clones in this sample may be carry-over from other donors' samples. Each CDR3 is given with its conserved first and last residue. D genes are given only for firm matches. Not every row has a clone size; where given, it reads once, few, many or a size class.

TRBJ1-3,.,TRBV9,.,TGTGCCAGCAGCGTAGTTGGCGGCCTGGACGAAGCCGGAAACACCATATATTTT,CASSVVGGLDEAGNTIYF
TRBJ2-4,.,TRBV12-3/TRBV12-4,.,TGTGCCAGCAGTTTAACTATCGCCGGGGCCAAAAACATTCAGTACTTC,CASSLTIAGAKNIQYF
TRBJ2-6,.,TRBV7-6,.,TGTGCCAGCAGCTCTCCCGATAAGTTCTCTGGGGCCAACGTCCTGACTTTC,CASSSPDKFSGANVLTF
TRBJ2-7,.,TRBV7-8,many,TGTGCCAGCAGCCCAGCAGGGACCAAACGGGAGCAGTACTTC,CASSPAGTKREQYF
TRBJ1-1,.,TRBV7-9,.,TGTGCCAGGGAGCCGCCTGAAGCTTTCTTT,CAREPPEAFF
TRBJ2-1,.,TRBV24-1,.,TGTGCCACCAGGACTACTAACAATGAGCAGTTCTTC,CATRTTNNEQFF
TRBJ2-2,TRBD2,TRBV7-8,many,TGTGCCAGCAGAGGCTTTTTTGCGGGGGTTACCGGGGAGCTGTTTTTT,CASRGFFAGVTGELFF
TRBJ1-4,.,TRBV5-1,few,TGCGCCAGCAGCTCCGGGTACCTAAATGAAAAACTGTTTTTT,CASSSGYLNEKLFF
TRBJ1-4,.,TRBV5-3,.,TGTGCCAGCAGCTACGGAGGGGAGAATGAAAAACTGTTTTTT,CASSYGGENEKLFF
TRBJ1-6,.,TRBV15,few,TGTGCCACCAGCTCGGGCAGAGTTCCCCTCCACTTT,CATSSGRVPLHF
TRBJ1-4,.,TRBV20-1,few,TGCAGTGCTAGAGATCGGAGACCCCCGGCGGATAATGAAAAACTGTTTTTT,CSARDRRPPADNEKLFF
TRBJ2-7,TRBD2,TRBV9,.,TGTGCCAGCAGCGTAGGGACTAGCGGGGGTTACGAGCAGTACTTC,CASSVGTSGGYEQYF
TRBJ1-5,.,TRBV27,few,TGTGCCAGCAGTTTTTCATTTAGCAATCAGCCCCAGCATTTT,CASSFSFSNQPQHF
TRBJ1-1,.,TRBV19,.,TGTGCCAGTAGTAGCAGGACAGATGGGAACACTGAAGCTTTCTTT,CASSSRTDGNTEAFF
TRBJ2-3,TRBD1,TRBV6-1,few,TGTGCCAGCAGTGAACCTATTACAGGGGACAGCACAGATACGCAGTATTTT,CASSEPITGDSTDTQYF
TRBJ2-7,.,TRBV10-3,.,TGTGCCATCAGTGAGACGTCGGCCCTTAGGTACTTC,CAISETSALRYF
TRBJ2-2,.,TRBV27,.,TGTGCCAGCAGTTTTAACTCCAACACCGGGGAGCTGTTTTTT,CASSFNSNTGELFF
TRBJ2-1,TRBD1,TRBV28,.,TGTGCCAGCGGCCGAGGTTGGGTAGGGGGCTTCGATGAGCAGTTCTTC,CASGRGWVGGFDEQFF
TRBJ1-1,.,TRBV2,few,TGTGCCAGCAGCGGGACAACAGCTTTCTTT,CASSGTTAFF
TRBJ2-5,.,TRBV7-6,many,TGTGCCAGCAGCCCATGGGACGAAGGGGGTTCTCAAGAGACCCAGTACTTC,CASSPWDEGGSQETQYF
TRBJ2-1,TRBD2,TRBV12-5,.,TGTGCTAGTGGCTCCGCCGGGGGGTACAATGAGCAGTTCTTC,CASGSAGGYNEQFF
TRBJ1-2,.,TRBV7-9,few,TGTGCCAGCAGCTTAGGGCCCGGGACGCTTCCCTATGGCTACACCTTC,CASSLGPGTLPYGYTF
TRBJ1-3,.,TRBV12-3/TRBV12-4,.,TGTGCCAGCAGTTTAGCGGTCGGAAACACCATATATTTT,CASSLAVGNTIYF
TRBJ2-2,.,TRBV7-9,few,TGTGCCAGCAGCTTAGGTGGACAGCCTGAGCTGTTTTTT,CASSLGGQPELFF
TRBJ1-2,TRBD1,TRBV20-1,few,TGCAGTGCCAATACAGGGGTTACCTACACCTTC,CSANTGVTYTF
TRBJ1-5,.,TRBV28,few,TGTGCCAGCAGTTTAATGACAGGCGGTCAGCCCCAGCATTTT,CASSLMTGGQPQHF
TRBJ2-7,TRBD1,TRBV7-2,many,TGTGCCAGCAGCCAGACAGGGGTCAGCTACGAGCAGTACTTC,CASSQTGVSYEQYF
TRBJ1-2,.,TRBV7-9,few,TGTGCCAGCAGCGTCGGGTCCTCACCTTATGGCTACACCTTC,CASSVGSSPYGYTF
TRBJ1-2,TRBD1,TRBV25-1,few,TGTGCCAGCAGTGATTTGACAGGGACCTTCTATGGCTACACCTTC,CASSDLTGTFYGYTF
TRBJ2-3,.,TRBV7-9,.,TGTGCCAGCAGCCCGGGGGTAACGGGCACAGATACGCAGTATTTT,CASSPGVTGTDTQYF
TRBJ1-5,TRBD1,TRBV12-3/TRBV12-4,many,TGTGCCAGCAGTACAGGGGTTGGGCAGCCCCAGCATTTT,CASSTGVGQPQHF
TRBJ2-1,.,TRBV2,few,TGTGCCAGCAGTGGTAGTGAAGATGAGCAGTTCTTC,CASSGSEDEQFF
TRBJ2-2,TRBD1,TRBV5-1,.,TGCGCCAGCAGCTTTCGGGCGTTCCGACAGGGGCAGACCGGGGAGCTGTTTTTT,CASSFRAFRQGQTGELFF
TRBJ1-2,.,TRBV7-6,few,TGTGCCAGCAGCTTAAAAGGGGCGCACTATGGCTACACCTTC,CASSLKGAHYGYTF
TRBJ2-3,.,TRBV9,.,TGTGCCAGCAGCGTAGACCCGGGGCGCACAGATACGCAGTATTTT,CASSVDPGRTDTQYF
TRBJ2-1,.,TRBV7-6,.,TGTGCCAGCAGCCATTTTGCCCCCCCAAGCCGTCTCTGGAATGAGCAGTTCTTC,CASSHFAPPSRLWNEQFF
TRBJ2-2,.,TRBV7-8,.,TGTGCCAGCAGCTTAGGAGCCGGGGGGCTGTTTTTT,CASSLGAGGLFF
TRBJ2-7,.,TRBV27,.,TGTGCCAGCAGCCCTATATCAACTGGCCCCTACGAGCAGTACTTC,CASSPISTGPYEQYF
TRBJ1-1,.,TRBV19,.,TGTGCCAGTAGTATATCTTTTAGGGCTGAAGCTTTCTTT,CASSISFRAEAFF
TRBJ2-7,.,TRBV19,.,TGTGCCAGTAGTACCCGGGACTCACCTAGGTACGAGCAGTACTTC,CASSTRDSPRYEQYF
TRBJ2-1,.,TRBV7-8,many,TGTGCCAGCAGCGCCTACAGCTACAATGAGCAGTTCTTC,CASSAYSYNEQFF
TRBJ1-2,.,TRBV4-1,.,TGCGCCAGCAGTGGCAGCCACAGGGACCGTGGCTACACCTTC,CASSGSHRDRGYTF